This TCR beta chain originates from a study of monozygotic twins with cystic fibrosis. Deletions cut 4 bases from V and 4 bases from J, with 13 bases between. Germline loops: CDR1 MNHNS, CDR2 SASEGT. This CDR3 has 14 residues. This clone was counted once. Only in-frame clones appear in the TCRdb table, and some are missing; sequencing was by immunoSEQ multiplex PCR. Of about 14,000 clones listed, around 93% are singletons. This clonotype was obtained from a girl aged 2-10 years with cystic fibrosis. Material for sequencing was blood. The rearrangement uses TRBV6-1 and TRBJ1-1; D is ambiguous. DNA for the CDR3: TGTGCCAGCAGTGGAGCTCGCGTTGTCACTGAAGCTTTCTTT. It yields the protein CASSGARVVTEAFF.